This T cell receptor beta chain was obtained from a study of cytomegalovirus exposure and HLA in healthy donors. Findings and caveats of the study: The number of N-insertions in an Asian-associated ancestry cluster was reportedly below the 666-donor mean in a later analysis. In a later analysis, HLA-C alleles had the fewest associated TCRs, DRB1 alleles the most. In vitro work confirmed that three CMV-associated chains recognize CMV antigens.

The CDR3 loop spans 13 amino acids. V was pared by 9 bases and J by 0 bases, with 4 bases of the junction left unmatched. Germline CDR1 and CDR2: MNHEY and SVGAGI. The PCR employed 60 Vbeta primers together with 13 Jbeta primers. In the authors' methods: As a later analysis found, there were approximately 80 million unique TCR beta chains, of which some 10 million were shared. TCRdb's table, derived via immunoSEQ multiplex PCR, lists solely in-frame clones and lacks some. D and trimming were read from the DNA, whereas the V and J calls and clone size are those reported in that table. The sample comprises some 130,000 clones, around 79% of which are singletons, and 1.1% to 1.5% rests with the top ten. The table lists this clone with a few counts. Its target is not known.

The sample comprised PBMCs. The clonotype originates from a middle-aged woman in good health and CMV-seronegative. V and J are TRBV6-5 and TRBJ2-5, with 7 bases that match TRBD1. The CDR3 nucleotides read TGTGCCAGTTCGGGACAGAACCAAGAGACCCAGTACTTC. Encoded protein: CASSGQNQETQYF.